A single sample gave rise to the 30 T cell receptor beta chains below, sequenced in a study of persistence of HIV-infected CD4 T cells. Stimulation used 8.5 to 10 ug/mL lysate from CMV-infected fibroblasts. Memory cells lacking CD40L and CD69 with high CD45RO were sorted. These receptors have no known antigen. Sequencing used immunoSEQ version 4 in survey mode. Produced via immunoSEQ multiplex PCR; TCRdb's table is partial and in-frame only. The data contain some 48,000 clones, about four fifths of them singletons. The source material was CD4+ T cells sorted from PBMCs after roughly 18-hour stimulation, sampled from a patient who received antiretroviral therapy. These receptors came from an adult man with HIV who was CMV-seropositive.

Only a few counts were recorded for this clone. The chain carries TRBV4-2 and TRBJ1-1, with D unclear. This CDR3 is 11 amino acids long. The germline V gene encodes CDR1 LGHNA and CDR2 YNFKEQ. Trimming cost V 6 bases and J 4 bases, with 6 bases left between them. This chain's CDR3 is CASSRGTEAFF. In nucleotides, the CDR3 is TGTGCCAGCAGTCGGGGCACTGAAGCTTTCTTT.

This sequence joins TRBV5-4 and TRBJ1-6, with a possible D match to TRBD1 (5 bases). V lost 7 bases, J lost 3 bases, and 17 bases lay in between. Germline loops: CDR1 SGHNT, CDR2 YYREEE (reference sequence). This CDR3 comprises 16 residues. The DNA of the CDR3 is TGTGCCAGCTATAAAAACGGGGCAAACTATAATTCACCCCTCCACTTT. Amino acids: CASYKNGANYNSPLHF.

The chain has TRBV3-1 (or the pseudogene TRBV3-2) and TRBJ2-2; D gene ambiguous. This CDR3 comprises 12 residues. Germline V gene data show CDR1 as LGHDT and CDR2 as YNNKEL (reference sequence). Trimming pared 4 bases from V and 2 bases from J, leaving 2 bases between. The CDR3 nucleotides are TGTGCCAGCAGCCCCAACACCGGGGAGCTGTTTTTT. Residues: CASSPNTGELFF.

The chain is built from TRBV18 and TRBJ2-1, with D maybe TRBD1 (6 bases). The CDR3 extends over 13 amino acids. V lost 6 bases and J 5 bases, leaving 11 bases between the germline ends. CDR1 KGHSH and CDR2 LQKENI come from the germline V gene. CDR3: CASSMDSDNEQFF. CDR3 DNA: TGTGCCAGCTCCATGGACAGTGACAATGAGCAGTTCTTC.

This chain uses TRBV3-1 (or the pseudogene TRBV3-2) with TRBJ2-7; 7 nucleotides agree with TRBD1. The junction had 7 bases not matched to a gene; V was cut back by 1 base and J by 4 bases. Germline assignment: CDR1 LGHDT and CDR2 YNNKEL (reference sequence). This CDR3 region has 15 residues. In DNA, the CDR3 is TGTGCCAGCAGCCAAGCAGGGACAGCACTTTACGAGCAGTACTTC. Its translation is CASSQAGTALYEQYF.

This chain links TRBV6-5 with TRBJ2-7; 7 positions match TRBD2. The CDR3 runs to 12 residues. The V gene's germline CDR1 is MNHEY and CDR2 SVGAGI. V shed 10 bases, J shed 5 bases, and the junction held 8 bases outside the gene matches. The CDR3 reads CATWGGFNEQYF. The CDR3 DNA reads TGTGCCACCTGGGGGGGGTTCAACGAGCAGTACTTC.

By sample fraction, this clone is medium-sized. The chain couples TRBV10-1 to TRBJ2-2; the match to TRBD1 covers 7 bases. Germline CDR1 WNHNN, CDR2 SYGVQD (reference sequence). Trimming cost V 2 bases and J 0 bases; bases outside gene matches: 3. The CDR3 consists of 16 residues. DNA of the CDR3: TGCGCCAGCAGTGAGATGAGGGGGCCGAACACCGGGGAGCTGTTTTTT. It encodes CASSEMRGPNTGELFF.

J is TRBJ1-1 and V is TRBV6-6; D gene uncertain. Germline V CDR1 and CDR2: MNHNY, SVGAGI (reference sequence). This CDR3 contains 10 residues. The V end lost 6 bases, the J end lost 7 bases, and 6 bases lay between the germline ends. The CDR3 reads CASRNVEAFF. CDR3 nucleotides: TGTGCCAGCAGGAACGTTGAAGCTTTCTTT.

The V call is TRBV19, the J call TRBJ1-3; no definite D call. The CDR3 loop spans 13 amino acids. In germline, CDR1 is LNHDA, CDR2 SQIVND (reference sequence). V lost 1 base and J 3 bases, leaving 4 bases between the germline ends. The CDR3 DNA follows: TGTGCCAGTAGTATAGCCCTTGGAAACACCATATATTTT. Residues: CASSIALGNTIYF.

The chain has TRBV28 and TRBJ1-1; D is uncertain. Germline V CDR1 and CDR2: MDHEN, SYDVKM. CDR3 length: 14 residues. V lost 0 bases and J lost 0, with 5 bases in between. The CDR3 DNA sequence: TGTGCCAGCAGTTTATGGCGGGTGAACACTGAAGCTTTCTTT. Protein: CASSLWRVNTEAFF.

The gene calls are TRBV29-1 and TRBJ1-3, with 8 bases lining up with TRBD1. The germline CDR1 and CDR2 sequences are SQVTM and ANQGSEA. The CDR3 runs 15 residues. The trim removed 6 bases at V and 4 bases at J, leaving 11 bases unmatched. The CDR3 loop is CSVKGRQGSGNTIYF. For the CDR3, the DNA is TGCAGCGTGAAAGGAAGACAGGGGTCCGGAAACACCATATATTTT.

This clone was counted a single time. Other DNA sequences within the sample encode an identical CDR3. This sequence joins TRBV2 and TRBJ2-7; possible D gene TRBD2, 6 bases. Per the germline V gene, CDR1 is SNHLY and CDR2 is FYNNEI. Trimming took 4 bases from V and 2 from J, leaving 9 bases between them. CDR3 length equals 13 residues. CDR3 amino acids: CASSVEGPYEQYF. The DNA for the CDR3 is TGTGCCAGCAGTGTGGAGGGTCCCTACGAGCAGTACTTC.

The CDR3 bases are TGTGCCAGCAGCTTAGGGGCCTTCTACGAGCAGTACTTC. Protein sequence: CASSLGAFYEQYF. The chain carries TRBV7-2 and TRBJ2-7; D unclear. Trimming took off 1 base at V and 3 bases at J, with 7 bases between the two ends. CDR1 SGHTA and CDR2 FQGNSA come from the germline V gene. The CDR3 contains 13 residues.

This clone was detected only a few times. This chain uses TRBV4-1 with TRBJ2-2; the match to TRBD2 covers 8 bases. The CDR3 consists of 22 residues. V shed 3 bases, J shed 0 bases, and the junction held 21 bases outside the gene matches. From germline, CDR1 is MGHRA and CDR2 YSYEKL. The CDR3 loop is CASSQPIGRYLGREANTGELFF. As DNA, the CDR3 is TGCGCCAGCAGCCAGCCTATCGGCCGTTACCTTGGGCGGGAGGCGAACACCGGGGAGCTGTTTTTT.

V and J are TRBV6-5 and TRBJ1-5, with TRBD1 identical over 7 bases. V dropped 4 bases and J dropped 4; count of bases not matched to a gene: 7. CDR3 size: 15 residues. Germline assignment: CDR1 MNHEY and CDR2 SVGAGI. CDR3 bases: TGTGCCAGCAGTTCACAGGGGCTCGGGAATCAGCCCCAGCATTTT. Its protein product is CASSSQGLGNQPQHF.

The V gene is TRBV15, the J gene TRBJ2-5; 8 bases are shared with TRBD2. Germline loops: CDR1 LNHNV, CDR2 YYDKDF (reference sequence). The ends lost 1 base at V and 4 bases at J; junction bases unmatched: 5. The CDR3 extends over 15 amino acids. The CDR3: CATSRVREGRETQYF. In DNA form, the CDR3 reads TGTGCCACCAGCAGAGTTCGGGAGGGTAGAGAGACCCAGTACTTC.

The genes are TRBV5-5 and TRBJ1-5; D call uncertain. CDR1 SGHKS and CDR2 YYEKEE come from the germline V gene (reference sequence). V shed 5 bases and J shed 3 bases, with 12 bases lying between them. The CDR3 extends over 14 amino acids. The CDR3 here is CASRWAPDNQPQHF. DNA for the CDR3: TGTGCCAGCAGATGGGCCCCTGACAATCAGCCCCAGCATTTT.

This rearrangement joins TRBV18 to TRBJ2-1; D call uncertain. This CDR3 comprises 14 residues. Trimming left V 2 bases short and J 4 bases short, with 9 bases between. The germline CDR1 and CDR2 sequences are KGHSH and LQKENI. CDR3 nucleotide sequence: TGTGCCAGCTCACCAGGGCCAGCTTACAATGAGCAGTTCTTC. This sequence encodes CASSPGPAYNEQFF. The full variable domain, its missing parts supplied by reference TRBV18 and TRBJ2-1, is NAGVMQNPRHLVRRRGQEARLRCSPMKGHSHVYWYRQLPEEGLKFMVYLQKENIIDESGMPKERFSAEFPKEGPSILRIQQVVRGDSAAYFCASSPGPAYNEQFFGPGTRLTVL.

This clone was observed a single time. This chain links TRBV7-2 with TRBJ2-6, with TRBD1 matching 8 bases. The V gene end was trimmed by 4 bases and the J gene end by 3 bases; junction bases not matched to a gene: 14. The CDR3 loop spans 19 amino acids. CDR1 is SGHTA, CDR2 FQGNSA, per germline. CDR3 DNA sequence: TGTGCCAGCAGCTCGAAAAGACAGGGGTGGGGACTTGGGGCCAACGTCCTGACTTTC. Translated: CASSSKRQGWGLGANVLTF.

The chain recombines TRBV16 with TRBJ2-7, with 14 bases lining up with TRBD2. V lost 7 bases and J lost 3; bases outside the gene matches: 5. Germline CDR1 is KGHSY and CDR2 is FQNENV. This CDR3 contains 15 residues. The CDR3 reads CASTGLAGGLYEQYF. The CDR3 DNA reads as TGTGCCAGCACCGGACTAGCGGGAGGTCTCTACGAGCAGTACTTC.

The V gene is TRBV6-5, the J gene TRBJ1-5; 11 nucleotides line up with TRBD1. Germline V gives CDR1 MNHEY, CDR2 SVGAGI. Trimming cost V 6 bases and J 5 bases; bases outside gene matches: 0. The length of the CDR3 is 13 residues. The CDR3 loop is CASRGQGDQPQHF. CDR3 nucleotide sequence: TGTGCCAGCAGGGGACAGGGGGATCAGCCCCAGCATTTT.

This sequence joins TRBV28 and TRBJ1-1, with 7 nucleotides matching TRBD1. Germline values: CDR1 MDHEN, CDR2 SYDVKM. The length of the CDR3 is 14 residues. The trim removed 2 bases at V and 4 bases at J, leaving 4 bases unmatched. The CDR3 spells CASSLGQGGTEAFF. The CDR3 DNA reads TGTGCCAGCAGTTTAGGGCAGGGGGGCACTGAAGCTTTCTTT.

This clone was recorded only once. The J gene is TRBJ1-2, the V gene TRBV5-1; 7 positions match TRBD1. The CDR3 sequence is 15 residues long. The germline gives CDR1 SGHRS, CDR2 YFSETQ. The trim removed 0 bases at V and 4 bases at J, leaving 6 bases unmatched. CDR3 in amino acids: CASSLGGTEAYGYTF. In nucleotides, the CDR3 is TGCGCCAGCAGCTTGGGCGGGACAGAAGCCTATGGCTACACCTTC. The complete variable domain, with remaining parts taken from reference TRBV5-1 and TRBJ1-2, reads KAGVTQTPRYLIKTRGQQVTLSCSPISGHRSVSWYQQTPGQGLQFLFEYFSETQRNKGNFPGRFSGRQFSNSRSEMNVSTLELGDSALYLCASSLGGTEAYGYTFGSGTRLTVV.

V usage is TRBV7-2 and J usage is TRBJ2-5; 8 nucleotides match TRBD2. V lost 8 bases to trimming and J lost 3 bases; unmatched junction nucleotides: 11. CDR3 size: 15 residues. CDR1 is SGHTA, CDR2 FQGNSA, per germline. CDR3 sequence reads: CASCSLGGGEETQYF. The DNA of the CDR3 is TGTGCCAGCTGCTCCCTCGGGGGGGGAGAAGAGACCCAGTACTTC. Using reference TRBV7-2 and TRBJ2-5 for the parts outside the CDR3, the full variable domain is GAGVSQSPSNKVTEKGKDVELRCDPISGHTALYWYRQSLGQGLEFLIYFQGNSAPDKSGLPSDRFSAERTGGSVSTLTIQRTQQEDSAVYLCASCSLGGGEETQYFGPGTRLLVL.

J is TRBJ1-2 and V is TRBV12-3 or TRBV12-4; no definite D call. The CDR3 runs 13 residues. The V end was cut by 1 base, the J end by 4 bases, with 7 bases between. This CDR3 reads CASSLEGAYGYTF. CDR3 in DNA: TGTGCCAGCAGTTTAGAGGGCGCCTATGGCTACACCTTC.

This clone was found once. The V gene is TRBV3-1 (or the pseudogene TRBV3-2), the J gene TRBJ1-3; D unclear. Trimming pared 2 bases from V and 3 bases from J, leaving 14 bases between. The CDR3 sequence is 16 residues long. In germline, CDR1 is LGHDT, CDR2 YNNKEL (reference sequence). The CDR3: CASSQNSPTGGNTIYF. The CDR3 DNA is TGTGCCAGCAGCCAAAACTCGCCTACGGGTGGAAACACCATATATTTT.

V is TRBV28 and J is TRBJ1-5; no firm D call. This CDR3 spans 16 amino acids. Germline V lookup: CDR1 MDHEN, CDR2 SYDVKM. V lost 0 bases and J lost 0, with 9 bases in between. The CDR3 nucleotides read TGTGCCAGCAGTTTATGGGCCGACTCTAGCAATCAGCCCCAGCATTTT. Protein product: CASSLWADSSNQPQHF.

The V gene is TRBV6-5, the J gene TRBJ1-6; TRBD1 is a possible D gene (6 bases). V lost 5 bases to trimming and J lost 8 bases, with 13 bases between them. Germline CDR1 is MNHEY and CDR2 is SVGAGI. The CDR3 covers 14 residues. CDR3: CASSTDRSYSPLHF. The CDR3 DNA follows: TGTGCCAGCAGTACCGACAGGTCCTATTCACCCCTCCACTTT.

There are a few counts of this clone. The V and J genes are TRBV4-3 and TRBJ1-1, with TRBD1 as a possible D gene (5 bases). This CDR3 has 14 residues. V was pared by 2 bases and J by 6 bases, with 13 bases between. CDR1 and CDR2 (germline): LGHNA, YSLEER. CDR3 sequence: CASSQISGLAEAFF. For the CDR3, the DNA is TGCGCCAGCAGCCAAATTTCAGGGCTTGCTGAAGCTTTCTTT.

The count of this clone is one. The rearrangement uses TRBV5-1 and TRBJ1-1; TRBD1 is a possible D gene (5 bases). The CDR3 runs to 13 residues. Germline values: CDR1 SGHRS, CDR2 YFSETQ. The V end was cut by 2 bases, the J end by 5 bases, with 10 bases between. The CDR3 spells CASSFGAGTEAFF. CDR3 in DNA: TGCGCCAGCAGCTTCGGGGCTGGGACTGAAGCTTTCTTT.